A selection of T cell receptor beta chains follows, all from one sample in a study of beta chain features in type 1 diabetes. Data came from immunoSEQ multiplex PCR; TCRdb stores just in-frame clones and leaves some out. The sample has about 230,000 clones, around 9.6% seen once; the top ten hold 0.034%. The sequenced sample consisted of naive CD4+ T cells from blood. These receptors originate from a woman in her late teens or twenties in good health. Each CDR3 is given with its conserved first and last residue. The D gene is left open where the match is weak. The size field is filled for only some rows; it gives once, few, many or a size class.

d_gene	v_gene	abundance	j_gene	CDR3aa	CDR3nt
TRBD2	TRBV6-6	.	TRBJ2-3	CASSREVGSTDTQYF	TGTGCCAGCAGCCGGGAGGTCGGGAGCACAGATACGCAGTATTTT
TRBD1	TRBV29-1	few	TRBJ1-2	CSVGGTGMTTGGYTF	TGCAGCGTTGGGGGGACAGGGATGACTACGGGTGGCTACACCTTC
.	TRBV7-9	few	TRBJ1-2	CATERSLSDGYTF	TGTGCCACCGAGAGGAGTCTTTCGGATGGCTACACCTTC
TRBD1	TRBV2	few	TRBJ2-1	CASRGDRGLGSYNEQFF	TGTGCCAGCAGAGGGGACAGGGGGCTCGGCTCCTACAATGAGCAGTTCTTC
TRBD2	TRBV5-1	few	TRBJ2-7	CASSPGLAGSPEQYF	TGCGCCAGCAGCCCCGGACTAGCGGGGTCACCCGAGCAGTACTTC
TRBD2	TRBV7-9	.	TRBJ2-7	CASSLWGASGSHEQYF	TGTGCCAGCAGCTTATGGGGGGCTAGCGGGAGCCACGAGCAGTACTTC
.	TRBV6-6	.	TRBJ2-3	CASSQLQGPWADTQYF	TGTGCCAGCAGCCAATTACAGGGCCCGTGGGCAGATACGCAGTATTTT
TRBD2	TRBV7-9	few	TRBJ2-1	CAPRASGDSRNEQFF	TGTGCTCCCCGGGCTAGCGGGGATTCTCGGAATGAGCAGTTCTTC
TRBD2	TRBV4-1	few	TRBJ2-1	CASSLEGTSGPYNEQFF	TGCGCCAGCAGCCTAGAGGGGACTAGCGGGCCCTACAATGAGCAGTTCTTC
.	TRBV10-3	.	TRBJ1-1	CAIGTGALGTEAFF	TGTGCCATCGGGACGGGAGCTCTGGGCACTGAAGCTTTCTTT
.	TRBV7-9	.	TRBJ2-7	CASSLPGLTHYEQYF	TGTGCCAGCAGCTTACCCGGACTTACCCACTACGAGCAGTACTTC
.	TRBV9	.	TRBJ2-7	CASSVTAGSYYEQYF	TGTGCCAGCAGCGTGACGGCGGGTTCATACTACGAGCAGTACTTC
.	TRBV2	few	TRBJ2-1	CASNRNRNNEQFF	TGTGCCAGCAACCGGAACAGAAACAATGAGCAGTTCTTC
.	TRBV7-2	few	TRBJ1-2	CASSFPGITMGYTF	TGTGCCAGCAGCTTTCCCGGGATTACTATGGGCTACACCTTC
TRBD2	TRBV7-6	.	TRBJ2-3	CASSLGSGGALDTQYF	TGTGCCAGCAGCTTAGGGAGCGGGGGGGCCTTAGATACGCAGTATTTT
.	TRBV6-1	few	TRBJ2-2	CASRSGTGELFF	TGTGCCAGCAGATCCGGTACCGGGGAGCTGTTTTTT
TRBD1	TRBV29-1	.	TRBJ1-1	CSSEGAPVGANTEAFF	TGCAGCTCCGAGGGGGCCCCCGTTGGGGCAAACACTGAAGCTTTCTTT
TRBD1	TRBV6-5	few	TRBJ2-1	CASRQGSNEQFF	TGTGCCAGTAGACAGGGTAGCAATGAGCAGTTCTTC
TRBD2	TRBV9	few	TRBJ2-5	CASSATSVQETQYF	TGTGCCAGCAGCGCGACTAGCGTCCAAGAGACCCAGTACTTC
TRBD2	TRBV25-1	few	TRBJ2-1	CASSEGRGLAGVNEQFF	TGTGCCAGCAGTGAAGGTCGAGGACTAGCGGGCGTCAATGAGCAGTTCTTC
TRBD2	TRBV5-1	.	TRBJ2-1	CASSSEGLAGEQFF	TGCGCCAGCAGCTCGGAAGGACTAGCGGGAGAGCAGTTCTTC
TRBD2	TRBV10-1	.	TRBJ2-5	CASSSGRVQETQYF	TGCGCCAGCAGTAGCGGGAGAGTCCAAGAGACCCAGTACTTC
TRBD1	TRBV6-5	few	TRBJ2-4	CASSYTGDIQYF	TGTGCCAGCAGTTACACAGGGGACATTCAGTACTTC
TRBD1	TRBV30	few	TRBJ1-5	CAWSGQGGQPQHF	TGTGCCTGGAGTGGACAGGGGGGTCAGCCCCAGCATTTT
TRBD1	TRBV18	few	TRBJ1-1	CASSPRQGTGTEAFF	TGTGCCAGCTCACCTCGACAGGGAACGGGCACTGAAGCTTTCTTT
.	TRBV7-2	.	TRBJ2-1	CASSLVVGGSYNEQFF	TGTGCCAGCAGCTTAGTGGTGGGAGGCTCCTACAATGAGCAGTTCTTC
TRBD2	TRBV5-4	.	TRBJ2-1	CASSSQRGGYNEQFF	TGTGCCAGCAGTTCTCAGCGGGGGGGCTACAATGAGCAGTTCTTC
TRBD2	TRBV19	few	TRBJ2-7	CASSVAGAYEQYF	TGTGCCAGTAGTGTAGCGGGTGCCTACGAGCAGTACTTC
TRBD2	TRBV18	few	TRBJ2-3	CASTPNRAGVTDTQYF	TGTGCCAGCACCCCTAATCGCGCGGGGGTCACAGATACGCAGTATTTT
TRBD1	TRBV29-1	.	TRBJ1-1	CSVETGGGTEAFF	TGCAGCGTTGAAACAGGGGGCGGTACTGAAGCTTTCTTT
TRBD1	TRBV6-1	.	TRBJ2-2	CASSIRDRVWELFF	TGTGCCAGCAGCATAAGGGACAGGGTATGGGAGCTGTTTTTT
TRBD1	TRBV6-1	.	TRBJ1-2	CASRLTGVNYGYTF	TGTGCCAGCAGACTAACAGGGGTCAACTATGGCTACACCTTC
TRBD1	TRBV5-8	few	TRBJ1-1	CASSLGQGATEAFF	TGTGCCAGCAGCTTGGGCCAGGGGGCAACTGAAGCTTTCTTT
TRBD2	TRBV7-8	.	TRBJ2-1	CASSLFAGGNYNEQFF	TGTGCCAGCAGCTTATTTGCGGGGGGGAATTACAATGAGCAGTTCTTC
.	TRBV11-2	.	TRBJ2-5	CASSPIIAQYQETQYF	TGTGCCAGCAGCCCAATCATAGCCCAGTACCAAGAGACCCAGTACTTC
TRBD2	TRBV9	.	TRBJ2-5	CASSVTSGKETQYF	TGTGCCAGCAGCGTTACTAGCGGGAAAGAGACCCAGTACTTC
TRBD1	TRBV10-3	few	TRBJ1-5	CAIRGQAGQPQHF	TGTGCCATCAGGGGACAGGCCGGGCAGCCCCAGCATTTT
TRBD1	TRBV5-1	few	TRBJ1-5	CASSFDRAEGQPQHF	TGCGCCAGCAGCTTCGACAGGGCGGAGGGTCAGCCCCAGCATTTT
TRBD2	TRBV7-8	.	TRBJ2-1	CASSLGLAGGSAEQFF	TGTGCCAGCAGCTTAGGGCTAGCGGGGGGGTCAGCTGAGCAGTTCTTC
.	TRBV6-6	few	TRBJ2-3	CASSFPMRGSTDTQYF	TGTGCCAGCAGTTTCCCGATGAGGGGGAGCACAGATACGCAGTATTTT